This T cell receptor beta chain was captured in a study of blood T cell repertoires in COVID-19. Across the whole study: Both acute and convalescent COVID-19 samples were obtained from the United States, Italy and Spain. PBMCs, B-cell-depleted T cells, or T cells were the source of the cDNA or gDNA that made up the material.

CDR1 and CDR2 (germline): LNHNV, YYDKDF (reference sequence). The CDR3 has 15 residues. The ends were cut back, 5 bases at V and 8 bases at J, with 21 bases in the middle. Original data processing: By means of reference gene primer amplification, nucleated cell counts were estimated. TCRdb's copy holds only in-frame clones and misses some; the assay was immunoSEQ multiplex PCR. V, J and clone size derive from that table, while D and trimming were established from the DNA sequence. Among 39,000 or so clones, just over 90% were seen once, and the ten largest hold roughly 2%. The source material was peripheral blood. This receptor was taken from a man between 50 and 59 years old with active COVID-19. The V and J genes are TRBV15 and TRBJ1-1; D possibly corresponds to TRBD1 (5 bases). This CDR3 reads CATSAGGRESSEAFF. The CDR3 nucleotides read TGTGCCACCAGCGCGGGAGGCAGGGAATCTAGCGAAGCTTTCTTT. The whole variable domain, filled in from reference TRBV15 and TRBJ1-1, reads DAMVIQNPRYQVTQFGKPVTLSCSQTLNHNVMYWYQQKSSQAPKLLFHYYDKDFNNEADTPDNFQSRRPNTSFCFLDIRSPGLGDTAMYLCATSAGGRESSEAFFGQGTRLTVV.